This T cell receptor (beta chain) stems from a study of T cell changes during pregnancy in multiple sclerosis (dated by TCRdb to between 2019 and 2020). The study in broad terms: In women with multiple sclerosis, the researchers looked at how the T cell repertoire shifted as pregnancy progressed.

Regarding this clone: This clone's antigen is unknown. Within one base of it there is no much larger clone, and no base qualities were kept.

To prepare the library, the immunoSEQ multiplex PCR assay was applied. As stored in TCRdb, this immuneACCESS dataset retains in-frame rearrangements with V and J assigned. A fraction of the clones does not appear; measured against another copy, unresolved V genes explain less than half of the discrepancy, and the remainder lacks a known reason. The table for this sample lists some 39,000 clones; approximately 90% of them were counted only once. Of the sample, 0.65% to 0.85% is held by the ten largest clones. In the germline V gene, CDR1 corresponds to MNHEY and CDR2 to SVGAGI. Including cysteine and phenylalanine, the CDR3 has 11 amino acids. This entry keeps only the CDR3 DNA: 33 bases, framed from base 1. V is reduced by 6 bases and J by 9 bases, leaving a spacing of 12 bases between them.

Sequenced here: CD4+ T cells from peripheral blood mononuclear cells, sampled in the second trimester of pregnancy. The chain links TRBV6-5 with TRBJ2-7; D gene: possibly TRBD2, on 5 matching bases. The clonotype was recovered from a female donor in good health, enrolled as a control in a pregnancy study. In nucleotides, the sequence is TGTGCCAGCAGCCTGGGCGGAGGGCAGTACTTC. Its protein reads: CASSLGGGQYF.